This T cell receptor (beta chain) was sequenced during a study of cytomegalovirus exposure and HLA in healthy donors. Findings of the study overall: With high specificity and sensitivity, the classifier reportedly diagnosed cytomegalovirus status. Presence/absence analyses assumed roughly uniform sequencing depth across donors. When a later analysis was performed, an Asian-associated ancestry cluster reportedly had fewer N-insertions than the roughly 630-donor mean.

On this clone itself: No antigen is known for it.

PCR was performed using 60 Vbeta and 13 Jbeta primers. Here immunoSEQ multiplex PCR was the method, and the copy in TCRdb shows in-frame clones only, minus some. The sample has 100,000 to 150,000 clones, 70% to 85% seen once; the top ten hold about 2%. Germline V gene lookup returns CDR1 SGHRS and CDR2 YFSETQ. V gave up 6 bases and J gave up 2 bases; unmatched junction bases: 8. CDR3 size: 16 residues. The genes are TRBV5-1 and TRBJ2-2, with 9 positions matching TRBD1. This TCR came from a man between 18 and 35 years old in good health and CMV-seronegative. The sequencing sample was made of PBMCs. CDR3: CASTTGTGINTGELFF. The CDR3 DNA sequence: TGCGCCAGCACCACCGGGACAGGGATAAACACCGGGGAGCTGTTTTTT.